A single sample gave rise to the 10 T cell receptor beta chains below, sequenced in a study of blood T cell repertoires in COVID-19. Data came from immunoSEQ multiplex PCR; TCRdb stores just in-frame clones and leaves some out. The profile covers over 45,000 clones, with 89% appearing a single time and 13% to 15% taken by the ten largest. The sequencing sample was made of peripheral blood. The source is a woman aged 55-69 years with active COVID-19.

The chain carries TRBV5-1 and TRBJ1-4; a possible D gene is TRBD1 (5 bases). CDR3 length: 14 amino acids. Trimming took 3 bases from V and 10 from J, leaving 16 bases between them. Per germline, CDR1 SGHRS and CDR2 YFSETQ. The CDR3 region has the DNA TGCGCCAGCAGCTACGGGAAGCCCGGGGGAAAACTGTTTTTT. Protein: CASSYGKPGGKLFF.

The chain links TRBV7-9 to TRBJ1-2, with D maybe TRBD1 (5 bases). The CDR3 runs to 14 residues. V gave up 9 bases and J gave up 0 bases, with 14 bases separating them. Germline CDR1 reads SEHNR; CDR2 reads FQNEAQ (reference sequence). The CDR3 spells CASGRALANYGYTF. In nucleotides, the CDR3 is TGTGCCAGTGGCAGGGCCTTAGCTAACTATGGCTACACCTTC.

This CDR3 is CASSLGTGGGTEAFF. The CDR3 DNA reads TGTGCCAGCAGCTTGGGGACAGGGGGAGGCACTGAAGCTTTCTTT. The chain is built from TRBV5-8 and TRBJ1-1; TRBD1 agrees at 10 bases. Germline lookup yields CDR1 SGHTS and CDR2 YDEGEE. CDR3 length: 15 residues. The J segment lost 4 bases and the V segment lost 0 bases, leaving 3 bases of the junction unmatched. Looking up the rest from reference TRBV5-8 and TRBJ1-1 gives the full variable domain: EAGVTQSPTHLIKTRGQQATLRCSPISGHTSVYWYQQALGLGLQFLLWYDEGEERNRGNFPPRFSGRQFPNYSSELNVNALELEDSALYLCASSLGTGGGTEAFFGQGTRLTVV.

This chain links TRBV5-1 with TRBJ1-1; D is undetermined. The V end was cut by 1 base, the J end by 10 bases, with 11 bases between. Germline V gives CDR1 SGHRS, CDR2 YFSETQ. CDR3 length equals 12 residues. As DNA, the CDR3 is TGCGCCAGCAGCTTGAAGACGGGGATAGCTTTCTTT. It is translated as CASSLKTGIAFF.

The chain couples TRBV7-9 to TRBJ2-5, with 10 bases fitting TRBD1. The junction had 8 bases not matched to a gene; V was cut back by 5 bases and J by 5 bases. The CDR3 is 15 amino acids. Germline loops: CDR1 SEHNR, CDR2 FQNEAQ (reference sequence). In DNA, the CDR3 is TGTGCCAGCAGCCGGCACCGGGACAGGGGCGAGACCCAGTACTTC. Protein product: CASSRHRDRGETQYF.

The chain is built from TRBV12-5 and TRBJ2-5, with 10 bases lining up with TRBD1. The V gene's germline CDR1 is LGHNT and CDR2 FRNRAP. V trimming: 5 bases; J trimming: 4 bases; junction bases outside the gene matches: 4. The CDR3 has 14 residues. Written as DNA, the CDR3 is TGTGCTAGTGGTAACGGACAGGGGGGAGAGACCCAGTACTTC. This codes for CASGNGQGGETQYF. Together with reference TRBV12-5 and TRBJ2-5, the CDR3 gives the full variable domain: DARVTQTPRHKVTEMGQEVTMRCQPILGHNTVFWYRQTMMQGLELLAYFRNRAPLDDSGMPKDRFSAEMPDATLATLKIQPSEPRDSAVYFCASGNGQGGETQYFGPGTRLLVL.

This chain links TRBV27 with TRBJ2-3; perhaps TRBD2 as D (5 bases). V was shortened by 2 bases and J by 5 bases, with 11 bases between the two germline ends. This CDR3 is built from 14 residues. The germline gives CDR1 MNHEY, CDR2 SMNVEV (reference sequence). The CDR3 loop reads CASSLGLRGDTQYF. CDR3 DNA sequence: TGTGCCAGCAGTTTAGGGCTTCGGGGAGATACGCAGTATTTT.

This chain joins TRBV12-3 or TRBV12-4 and TRBJ1-5; D uncertain. CDR3 length equals 13 residues. V shed 3 bases and J shed 6 bases, with 9 bases lying between them. CDR3 residues: CASSFEVAQPQHF. The CDR3 region has the DNA TGTGCCAGCAGTTTTGAGGTGGCTCAGCCCCAGCATTTT.

This rearrangement joins TRBV11-1 to TRBJ2-2, with 7 bases matching TRBD1. Trimming took 4 bases from V and 0 from J; bases not matched to a gene: 5. This CDR3 has 16 residues. Germline lookup yields CDR1 SGHAT and CDR2 FQDESV (reference sequence). CDR3 coding DNA: TGTGCCAGCAGCTCCTGGACAGGCTCGAACACCGGGGAGCTGTTTTTT. It translates to CASSSWTGSNTGELFF.

Here the CDR3 reads CASSQGLAGAIQETQYF. The DNA for the CDR3 is TGTGCCAGCAGTCAGGGGCTAGCGGGGGCCATCCAAGAGACCCAGTACTTC. The chain joins TRBV6-2 or TRBV6-3 to TRBJ2-5; 10 bases agree with TRBD2. This CDR3 contains 17 residues. After removal of 5 bases from V and 1 base from J, the junction contained 10 bases not matched to a gene. Germline CDR1 and CDR2: MNHEY and SVGEGT.